This TCR beta chain was sequenced for a study of preoperative IRX-2 immunotherapy in early breast cancer. Treatment described: preoperative locoregional IRX-2 cytokine immunotherapy. Generated by immunoSEQ multiplex PCR, the TCRdb table keeps only in-frame clones and is missing some. The sample records tens of thousands of clones, 78% being singletons. Germline values: CDR1 LNHDA, CDR2 SQIVND (reference sequence). Trimming took 5 bases from V and 5 from J, leaving 12 bases between them. The length of the CDR3 is 13 residues. The TCR was taken from a human donor with breast cancer. Here the sequenced sample was lymph node tissue, taken before IRX-2 immunotherapy. The chain combines TRBV19 with TRBJ1-2; no clear D gene. The CDR3 nucleotides are TGTGCCAGTAGTGACCGTGAACCATATGGCTACACCTTC. Its translation: CASSDREPYGYTF.